This T cell receptor beta chain came from a study of OX40 agonist ivuxolimab in advanced cancers. Study as a whole: Eligibility admitted prior anti-PD-1, anti-PD-L1 or anti-CTLA-4 therapy; about 42% had some.

Clones were sequenced by immunoSEQ multiplex PCR, and TCRdb holds only the in-frame ones, with some missing. This table has about 34,000 clones, approximately 80% appearing once. Regarding this clone: Antigen specificity is unknown.

General study points: At 0.1 to 3.0 mg/kg and by week 6, CD4+ and CD8+ T cells in the blood had expanded clonally. Among the nonresponders, some also had low normalized T-cell clonal expansion.

Germline V lookup: CDR1 LGHNA, CDR2 YSLEER. The CDR3 has 16 residues. Trimming removed 0 bases from V and 5 bases from J; junction bases left unmatched: 10. The clonotype originates from an adult with an advanced solid tumor such as melanoma, head and neck, liver or kidney cancer. Here the sequenced sample was CD4+ or CD8+ T cells sorted from blood, taken in a trial of the OX40 agonist ivuxolimab. This rearrangement joins TRBV4-3 to TRBJ2-7, with 7 bases aligning to TRBD1. Written as DNA, the CDR3 is TGCGCCAGCAGCCAAGACAGGACAGGTGGACTCAACGAGCAGTACTTC. Amino acids: CASSQDRTGGLNEQYF.